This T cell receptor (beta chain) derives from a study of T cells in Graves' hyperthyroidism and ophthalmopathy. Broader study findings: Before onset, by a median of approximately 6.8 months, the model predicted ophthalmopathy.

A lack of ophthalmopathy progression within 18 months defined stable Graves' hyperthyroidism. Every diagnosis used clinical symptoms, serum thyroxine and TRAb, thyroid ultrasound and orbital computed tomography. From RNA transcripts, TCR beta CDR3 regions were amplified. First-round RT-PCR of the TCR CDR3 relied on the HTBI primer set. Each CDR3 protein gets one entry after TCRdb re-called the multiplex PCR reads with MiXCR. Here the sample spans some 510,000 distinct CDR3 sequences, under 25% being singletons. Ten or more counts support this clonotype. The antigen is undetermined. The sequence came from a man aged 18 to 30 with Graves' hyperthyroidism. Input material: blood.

The CDR3 DNA follows: TGTGCCACCTTACAACCGAACACTGAAGCTTTCTTT. Translated: CATLQPNTEAFF. The chain links TRBV2 to TRBJ1-1; D is undetermined. Per germline, CDR1 SNHLY and CDR2 FYNNEI. The germline V and J ends were trimmed by 10 bases and 1 base, with 10 bases remaining between them. The CDR3 is 12 residues long.